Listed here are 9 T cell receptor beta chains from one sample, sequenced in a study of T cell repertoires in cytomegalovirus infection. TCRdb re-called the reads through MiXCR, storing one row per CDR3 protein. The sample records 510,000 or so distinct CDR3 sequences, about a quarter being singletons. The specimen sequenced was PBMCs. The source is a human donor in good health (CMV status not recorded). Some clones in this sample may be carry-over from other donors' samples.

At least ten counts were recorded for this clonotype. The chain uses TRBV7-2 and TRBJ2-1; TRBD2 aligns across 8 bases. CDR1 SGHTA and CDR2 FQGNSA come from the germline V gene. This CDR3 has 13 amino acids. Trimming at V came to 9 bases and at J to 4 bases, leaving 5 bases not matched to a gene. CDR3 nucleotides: TGTGCCAGTAGACCTAGCGGGTACAATGAGCAGTTCTTC. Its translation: CASRPSGYNEQFF.

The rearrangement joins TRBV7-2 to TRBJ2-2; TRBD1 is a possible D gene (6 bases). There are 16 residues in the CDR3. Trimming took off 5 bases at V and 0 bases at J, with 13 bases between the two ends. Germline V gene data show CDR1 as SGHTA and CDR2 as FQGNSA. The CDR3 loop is CASSQPGQPNTGELFF. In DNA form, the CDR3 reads TGTGCCAGCAGCCAACCGGGACAACCGAACACCGGGGAGCTGTTTTTT.

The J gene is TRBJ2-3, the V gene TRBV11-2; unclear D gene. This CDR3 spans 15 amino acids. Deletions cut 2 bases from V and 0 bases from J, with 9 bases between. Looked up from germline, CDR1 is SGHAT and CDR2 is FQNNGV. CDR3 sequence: CASSLWLGSTDTQYF. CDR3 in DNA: TGTGCCAGCAGCTTATGGTTGGGGAGCACAGATACGCAGTATTTT.

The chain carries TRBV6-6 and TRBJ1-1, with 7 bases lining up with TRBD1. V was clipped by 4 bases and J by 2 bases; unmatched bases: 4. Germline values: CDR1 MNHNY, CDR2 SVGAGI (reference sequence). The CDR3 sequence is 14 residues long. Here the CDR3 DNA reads TGTGCCAGCAGTTTCCCAGGGGGAAACACTGAAGCTTTCTTT. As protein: CASSFPGGNTEAFF.

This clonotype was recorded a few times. The CDR3 region is CASSIAHLWEQYV. CDR3 in DNA: TGTGCCAGTAGTATAGCTCACCTTTGGGAGCAGTACGTC. This chain connects TRBV19 to TRBJ2-7; no firm D call. V lost 1 base to trimming and J lost 7 bases, with 11 bases between them. The CDR3 sequence is 13 residues long. Germline V gene data show CDR1 as LNHDA and CDR2 as SQIVND (reference sequence).

The CDR3 region is CASSIQGTGASTYNEQFF. CDR3 bases: TGTGCCAGTAGTATTCAGGGGACAGGGGCGTCTACCTACAATGAGCAGTTCTTC. The chain recombines TRBV19 with TRBJ2-1; 10 bases align to TRBD1. Trimming took 3 bases from V and 2 from J; bases not matched to a gene: 10. The CDR3 contains 18 residues. The germline V gene has CDR1 LNHDA and CDR2 SQIVND (reference sequence).

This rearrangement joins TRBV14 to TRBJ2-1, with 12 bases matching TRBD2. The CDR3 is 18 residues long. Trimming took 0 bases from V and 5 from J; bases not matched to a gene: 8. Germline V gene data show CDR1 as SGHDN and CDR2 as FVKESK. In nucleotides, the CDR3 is TGTGCCAGCAGCCAAGATATTTGGACTAGCGGGAAAGACAATGAGCAGTTCTTC. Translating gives CASSQDIWTSGKDNEQFF.

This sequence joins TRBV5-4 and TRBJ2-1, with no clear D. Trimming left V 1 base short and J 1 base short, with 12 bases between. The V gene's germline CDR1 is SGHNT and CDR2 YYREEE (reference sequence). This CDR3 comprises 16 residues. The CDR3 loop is CASSLFGLGSYNEQFF. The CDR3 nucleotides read TGTGCCAGCAGCTTGTTTGGCCTCGGGTCCTACAATGAGCAGTTCTTC.

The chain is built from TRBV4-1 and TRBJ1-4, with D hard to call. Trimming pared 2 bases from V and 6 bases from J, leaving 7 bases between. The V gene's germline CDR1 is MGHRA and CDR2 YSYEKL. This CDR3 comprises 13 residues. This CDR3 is CASSQSGYEKLFF. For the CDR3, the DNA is TGCGCCAGCAGCCAATCGGGGTATGAAAAACTGTTTTTT.